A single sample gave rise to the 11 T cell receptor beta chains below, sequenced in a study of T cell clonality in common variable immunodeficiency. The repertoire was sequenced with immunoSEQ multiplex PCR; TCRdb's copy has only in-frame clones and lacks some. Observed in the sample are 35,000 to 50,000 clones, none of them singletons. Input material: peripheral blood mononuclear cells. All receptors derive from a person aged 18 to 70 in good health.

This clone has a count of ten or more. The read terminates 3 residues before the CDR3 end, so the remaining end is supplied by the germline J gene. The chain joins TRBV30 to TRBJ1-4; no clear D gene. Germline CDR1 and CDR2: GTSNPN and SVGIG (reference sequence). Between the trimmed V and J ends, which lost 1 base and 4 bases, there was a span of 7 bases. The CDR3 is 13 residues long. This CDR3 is CAWSERYNEKLFF. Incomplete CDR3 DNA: TGTGCCTGGAGTGAACGGTATAATGAAAAA.

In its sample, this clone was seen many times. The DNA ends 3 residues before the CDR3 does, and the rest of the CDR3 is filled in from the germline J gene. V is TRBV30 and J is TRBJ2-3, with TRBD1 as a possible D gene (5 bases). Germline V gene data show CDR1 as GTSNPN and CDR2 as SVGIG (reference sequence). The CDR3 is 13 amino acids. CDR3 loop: CAWEPDSSYTQYF. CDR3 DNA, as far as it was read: TGTGCCTGGGAACCCGACAGCTCGTACACG. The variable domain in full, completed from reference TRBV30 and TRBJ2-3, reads SQTIHQWPATLVQPVGSPLSLECTVEGTSNPNLYWYRQAAGRGLQLLFYSVGIGQISSEVPQNLSASRPQDRQFILSSKKLLLSDSGFYLCAWEPDSSYTQYFGPGTRLTVL.

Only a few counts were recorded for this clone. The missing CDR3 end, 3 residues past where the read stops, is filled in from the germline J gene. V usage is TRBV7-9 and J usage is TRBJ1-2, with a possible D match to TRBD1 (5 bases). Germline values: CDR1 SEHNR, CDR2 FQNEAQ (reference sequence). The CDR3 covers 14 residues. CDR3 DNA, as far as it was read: TGTGCCAGCAGCAAGACTAGCGGGACTCGCGAC. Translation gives CASSKTSGTRD. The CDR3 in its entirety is CASSKTSGTRDYTF.

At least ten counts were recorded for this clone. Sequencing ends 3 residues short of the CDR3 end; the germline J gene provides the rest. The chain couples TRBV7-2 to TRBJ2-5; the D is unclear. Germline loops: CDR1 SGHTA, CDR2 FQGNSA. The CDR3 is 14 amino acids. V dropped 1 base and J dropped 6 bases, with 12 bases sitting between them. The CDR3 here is CASSLDSIPKTQYF. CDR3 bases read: TGTGCCAGCAGCTTAGACTCCATTCCCAAGACC.

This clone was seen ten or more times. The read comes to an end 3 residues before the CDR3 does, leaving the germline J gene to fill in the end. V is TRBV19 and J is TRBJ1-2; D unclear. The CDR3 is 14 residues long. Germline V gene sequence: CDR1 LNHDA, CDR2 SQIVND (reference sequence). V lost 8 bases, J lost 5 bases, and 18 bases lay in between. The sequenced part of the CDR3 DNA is TGTGCCAGTTCGGAGGGCCATCTGGAATATGGC. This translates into CASSEGHLEYG. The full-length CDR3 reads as CASSEGHLEYGYTF.

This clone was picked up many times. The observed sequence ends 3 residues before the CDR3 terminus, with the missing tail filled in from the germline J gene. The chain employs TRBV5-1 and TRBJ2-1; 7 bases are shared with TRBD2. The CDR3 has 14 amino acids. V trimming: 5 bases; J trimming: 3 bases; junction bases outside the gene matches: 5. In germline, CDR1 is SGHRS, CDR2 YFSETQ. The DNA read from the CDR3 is TGCGCCAGCAGTACCGGGACTAACTACAATGAG. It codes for CASSTGTNYNE. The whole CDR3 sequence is CASSTGTNYNEQFF.

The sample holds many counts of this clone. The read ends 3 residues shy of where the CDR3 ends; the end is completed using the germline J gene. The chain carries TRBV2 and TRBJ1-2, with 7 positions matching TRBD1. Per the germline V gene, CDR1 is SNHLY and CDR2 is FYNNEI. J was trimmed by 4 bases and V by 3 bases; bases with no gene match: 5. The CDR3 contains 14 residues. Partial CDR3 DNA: TGTGCCAGCAGTGACAGGGGGGCTCTCTATGGC. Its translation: CASSDRGALYG. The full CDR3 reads CASSDRGALYGYTF.

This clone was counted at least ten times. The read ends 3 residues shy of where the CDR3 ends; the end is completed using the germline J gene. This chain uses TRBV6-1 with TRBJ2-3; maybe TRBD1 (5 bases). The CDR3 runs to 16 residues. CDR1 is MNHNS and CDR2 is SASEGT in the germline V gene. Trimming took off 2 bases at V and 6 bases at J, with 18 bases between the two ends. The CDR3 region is CASSERQLGVWDTQYF. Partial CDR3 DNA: TGTGCCAGCAGTGAAAGACAGTTAGGGGTATGGGATACG.

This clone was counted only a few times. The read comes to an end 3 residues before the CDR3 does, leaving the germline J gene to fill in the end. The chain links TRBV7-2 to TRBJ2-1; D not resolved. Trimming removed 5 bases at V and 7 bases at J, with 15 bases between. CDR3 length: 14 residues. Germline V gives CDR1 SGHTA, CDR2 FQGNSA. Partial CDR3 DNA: TGTGCCAGCAGCCCTGGAAGGGTAGGGAATGAG. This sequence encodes CASSPGRVGNE. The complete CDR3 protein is CASSPGRVGNEQFF.

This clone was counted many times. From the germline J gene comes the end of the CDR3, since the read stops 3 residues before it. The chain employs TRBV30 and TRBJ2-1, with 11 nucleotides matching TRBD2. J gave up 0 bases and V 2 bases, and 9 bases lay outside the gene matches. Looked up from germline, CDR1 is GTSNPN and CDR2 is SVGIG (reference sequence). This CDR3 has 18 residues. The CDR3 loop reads CAWSSGTSGSSSYNEQFF. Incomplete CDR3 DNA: TGTGCCTGGAGTTCAGGGACTAGCGGATCTAGCTCCTACAATGAG.

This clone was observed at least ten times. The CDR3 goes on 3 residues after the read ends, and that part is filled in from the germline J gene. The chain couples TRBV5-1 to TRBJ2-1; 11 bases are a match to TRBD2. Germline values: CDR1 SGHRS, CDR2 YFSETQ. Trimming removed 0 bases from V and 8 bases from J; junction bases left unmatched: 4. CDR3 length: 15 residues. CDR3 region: CASSLVSSGGYEQFF. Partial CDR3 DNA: TGCGCCAGCAGCTTGGTCTCTAGCGGGGGGTATGAG.